The 11 T cell receptor beta chains reported below all come from one sample, sequenced in a study of cytomegalovirus exposure and HLA in healthy donors. A multiplex PCR was run with 60 Vbeta primers and 13 Jbeta primers. The table came from immunoSEQ multiplex PCR; TCRdb's copy has only in-frame clones and leaves some out. The sample holds 250,000 to 350,000 clones, more than 80% seen once. Sequenced sample: PBMCs. The receptors stem from a man aged 40-49 years in good health and CMV-seropositive.

The genes are TRBV28 and TRBJ2-5, with TRBD1 matching over 7 bases. Germline V CDR1 and CDR2: MDHEN, SYDVKM. There are 14 residues in the CDR3. V shed 3 bases, J shed 1 base, and the junction held 2 bases outside the gene matches. CDR3 residues: CASSFDRVQETQYF. The CDR3, as DNA: TGTGCCAGCAGTTTTGACAGGGTCCAAGAGACCCAGTACTTC.

In the case of this clone: Additional DNA sequences in this sample encode the identical CDR3. The CDR3 DNA follows: TGTGCCAGCTCACCTCAGGGCTCTGGAAACACCATATATTTT. The encoded protein is CASSPQGSGNTIYF. V is TRBV18 and J is TRBJ1-3; tentative D call: TRBD1 (5 bases). The ends were cut back, 3 bases at V and 0 bases at J, with 6 bases in the middle. This CDR3 region has 14 residues. Germline CDR1 and CDR2: KGHSH and LQKENI. The full variable domain, completed using reference TRBV18 and TRBJ1-3, is NAGVMQNPRHLVRRRGQEARLRCSPMKGHSHVYWYRQLPEEGLKFMVYLQKENIIDESGMPKERFSAEFPKEGPSILRIQQVVRGDSAAYFCASSPQGSGNTIYFGEGSWLTVV.

This clone was found a few times. The chain employs TRBV6-6 and TRBJ1-2; 9 bases align to TRBD1. Germline CDR1 reads MNHNY; CDR2 reads SVGAGI (reference sequence). The CDR3 covers 16 residues. Trimming removed 2 bases from V and 4 bases from J; junction bases left unmatched: 8. The DNA for the CDR3 is TGTGCCAGCAGTTACCCCCCGGACAGGGGAGGCTATGGCTACACCTTC. Translated: CASSYPPDRGGYGYTF.

The chain joins TRBV5-6 to TRBJ2-6, with TRBD1 identical over 7 bases. J gave up 0 bases and V 4 bases, and 7 bases lay outside the gene matches. The V gene's germline CDR1 is SGHDT and CDR2 YYEEEE. CDR3 length: 17 amino acids. CDR3 DNA sequence: TGTGCCAGCAGCCCGACAGGGACGGACTCTGGGGCCAACGTCCTGACTTTC. This gives the protein CASSPTGTDSGANVLTF.

This chain joins TRBV7-8 and TRBJ1-1; D gene ambiguous. V was clipped by 6 bases and J by 0 bases, with 14 bases between them. Germline V gene sequence: CDR1 SGHVS, CDR2 FQNEAQ. The CDR3 runs 15 residues. The CDR3 coding sequence is TGTGCCAGCAGTTTTGTACTGGACTTGAACACTGAAGCTTTCTTT. The encoded protein is CASSFVLDLNTEAFF.

This chain joins TRBV7-6 and TRBJ2-7; TRBD2 agrees at 9 bases. Germline CDR1 SGHVS, CDR2 FNYEAQ. CDR3 size: 18 residues. V lost 1 base and J lost 7; bases outside the gene matches: 17. As DNA, the CDR3 is TGTGCCAGCAGCTTAGAGTGGGGCCGTGGCGGGAGGGATGGAGAGCAGTACTTC. This encodes CASSLEWGRGGRDGEQYF.

This chain joins TRBV5-6 and TRBJ2-3; 8 bases agree with TRBD2. CDR1 is SGHDT, CDR2 YYEEEE, per germline. The CDR3 loop spans 15 amino acids. V lost 2 bases and J lost 4; bases outside the gene matches: 6. The CDR3 here is CASSFLQRGPDTQYF. In DNA form, the CDR3 reads TGTGCCAGCAGCTTTTTGCAGCGGGGGCCAGATACGCAGTATTTT.

The chain recombines TRBV6-4 with TRBJ2-5; TRBD1 matches 8 bases. V gave up 6 bases and J gave up 5 bases; unmatched junction bases: 11. The germline gives CDR1 MRHNA, CDR2 SNTAGT. The CDR3 covers 15 residues. The CDR3 is CASRGGQGLGETQYF. The CDR3 nucleotides read TGTGCCAGCAGGGGAGGACAGGGATTGGGGGAGACCCAGTACTTC.

This chain uses TRBV27 with TRBJ1-5; unclear D gene. CDR1 and CDR2 from the germline V gene are MNHEY and SMNVEV (reference sequence). Trimming stripped 4 bases from V and 0 bases from J, with 7 bases between. This CDR3 contains 14 residues. CDR3 sequence: CASSSGPSNQPQHF. Written as DNA, the CDR3 is TGTGCCAGCAGTTCCGGTCCTAGCAATCAGCCCCAGCATTTT.

This clone showed up just once. This chain joins TRBV28 and TRBJ2-5; 9 nucleotides align to TRBD1. V gave up 6 bases and J gave up 4 bases; unmatched junction bases: 6. Looked up from germline, CDR1 is MDHEN and CDR2 is SYDVKM. This CDR3 contains 14 residues. The CDR3, as DNA: TGTGCCAGCAGCCTTAGACAGGGGGGAGAGACCCAGTACTTC. Its protein product is CASSLRQGGETQYF.

This chain joins TRBV27 and TRBJ2-7, with 14 bases identical to TRBD2. The CDR3 is 14 amino acids. Germline CDR1 and CDR2: MNHEY and SMNVEV (reference sequence). V dropped 7 bases and J dropped 5; count of bases not matched to a gene: 4. The CDR3 loop reads CASTSGLAGDEQYF. The CDR3 nucleotides read TGTGCCAGCACCTCGGGACTAGCGGGAGACGAGCAGTACTTC.